This TCR beta chain stems from a study of blood T cells in healthy people across ages. Peripheral blood, around 9.4 milliliters per donor, was collected. Together with a sample-barcoded 5' primer, a J-beta primer mix was included in a second PCR lasting about 6 to 11 cycles. Each CDR3 protein gets one entry after TCRdb re-called the 5' RACE reads with MiXCR. Among about 540,000 distinct CDR3 sequences listed, 24% were seen once. This clonotype has more than one count but fewer than ten. No antigen is known for it. Findings of the study overall: TCR beta diversity was tightly associated with the proportion of naive T cells.

The CDR3 runs to 15 residues. V was clipped by 0 bases and J by 5 bases; unmatched bases: 5. From germline, CDR1 is GTSNPN and CDR2 SVGIG (reference sequence). This sample was shared with a second study, whose subject was T cells of mothers and their children. That source adds: A few healthy Caucasian mothers gave samples, and so did their six children.

The sequenced sample was blood. This clonotype was sampled from a boy between 5 and 17 years old in good health. The chain carries TRBV30 and TRBJ2-3, with 10 bases identical to TRBD2. Here the CDR3 DNA reads TGTGCCTGGAGTGTGGGGACTAGCGTAATAGATACGCAGTATTTT. Encoded protein: CAWSVGTSVIDTQYF.